The present TCR beta chain was sequenced within a study of memory B cells and T cells in multiple sclerosis. Study-wide results and caveats: Shared clonotype counts depended on differing compartment clone-set sizes and were normalized.

About this clone itself: Its target is not known.

Clones were sequenced by immunoSEQ multiplex PCR, and TCRdb holds only the in-frame ones, with some missing. In the table there are tens of thousands of clones, roughly 82% of which are singletons. Stimulus-free culture yielded autoproliferating CFSE-dim and non-proliferating CFSE-high T cells, each sequenced separately. Replicate wells were pooled after roughly 7 days of stimulus-free culture of roughly 5x10^7 CFSE-labeled PBMCs. Without exogenous stimuli, approximately 0.5 uM CFSE-labeled PBMCs were cultured serum-free. The CDR3 runs to 15 residues. Germline V gene lookup returns CDR1 SGHNT and CDR2 YYREEE (reference sequence). The ends lost 2 bases at V and 4 bases at J; junction bases unmatched: 5.

Material: PBMCs from blood kept in culture. V usage is TRBV5-4 and J usage is TRBJ2-1; 8 nucleotides agree with TRBD2. This receptor was identified in a human donor with multiple sclerosis. Here the CDR3 DNA reads TGTGCCAGCAGCTTAGCGGGGGTCAATTACAATGAGCAGTTCTTC. Translating it yields CASSLAGVNYNEQFF. Drawing the rest from reference TRBV5-4 and TRBJ2-1, the complete variable domain is ETGVTQSPTHLIKTRGQQVTLRCSSQSGHNTVSWYQQALGQGPQFIFQYYREEENGRGNFPPRFSGLQFPNYSSELNVNALELDDSALYLCASSLAGVNYNEQFFGPGTRLTVL.